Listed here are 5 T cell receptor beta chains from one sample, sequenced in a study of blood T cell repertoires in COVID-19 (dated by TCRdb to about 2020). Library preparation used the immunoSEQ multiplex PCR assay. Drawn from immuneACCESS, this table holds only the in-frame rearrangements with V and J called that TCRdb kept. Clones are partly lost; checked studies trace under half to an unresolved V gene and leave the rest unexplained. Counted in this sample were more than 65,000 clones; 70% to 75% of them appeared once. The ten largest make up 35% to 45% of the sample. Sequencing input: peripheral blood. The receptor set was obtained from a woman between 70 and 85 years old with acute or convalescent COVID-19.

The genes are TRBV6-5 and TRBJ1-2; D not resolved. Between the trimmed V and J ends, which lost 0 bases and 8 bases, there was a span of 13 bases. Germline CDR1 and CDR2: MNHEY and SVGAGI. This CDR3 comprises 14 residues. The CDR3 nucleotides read TGTGCCAGCAGTTACTCCCTTTCGACTGGAGGCTACACCTTC. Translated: CASSYSLSTGGYTF.

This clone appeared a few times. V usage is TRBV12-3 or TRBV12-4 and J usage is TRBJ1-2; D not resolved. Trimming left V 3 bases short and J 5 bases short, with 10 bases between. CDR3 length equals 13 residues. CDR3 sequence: CASSFGLGYGYTF. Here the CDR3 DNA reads TGTGCCAGCAGTTTTGGACTGGGGTATGGCTACACCTTC.

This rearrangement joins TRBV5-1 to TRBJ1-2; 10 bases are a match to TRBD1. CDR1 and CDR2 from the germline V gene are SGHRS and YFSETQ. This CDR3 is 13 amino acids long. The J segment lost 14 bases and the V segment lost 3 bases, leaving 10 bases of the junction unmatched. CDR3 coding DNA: TGCGCCAGCAGCTACCGGACAGGGGGGGTACTAACCTTC. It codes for CASSYRTGGVLTF.

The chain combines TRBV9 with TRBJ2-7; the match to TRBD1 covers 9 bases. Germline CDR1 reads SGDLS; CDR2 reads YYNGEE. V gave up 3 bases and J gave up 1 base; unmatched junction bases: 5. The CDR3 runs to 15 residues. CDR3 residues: CASSEGTGNSYEQYF. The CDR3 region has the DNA TGTGCCAGCAGCGAGGGGACAGGGAATTCCTACGAGCAGTACTTC. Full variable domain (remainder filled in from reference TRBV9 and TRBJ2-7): DSGVTQTPKHLITATGQRVTLRCSPRSGDLSVYWYQQSLDQGLQFLIQYYNGEERAKGNILERFSAQQFPDLHSELNLSSLELGDSALYFCASSEGTGNSYEQYFGPGTRLTVT.

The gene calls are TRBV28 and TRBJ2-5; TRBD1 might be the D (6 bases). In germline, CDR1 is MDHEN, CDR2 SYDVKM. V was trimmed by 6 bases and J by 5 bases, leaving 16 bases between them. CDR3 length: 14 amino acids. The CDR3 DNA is TGTGCCAGCAGGGTCGGGCAGGGGCTTGAGACCCAGTACTTC. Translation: CASRVGQGLETQYF. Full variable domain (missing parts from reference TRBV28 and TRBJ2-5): DVKVTQSSRYLVKRTGEKVFLECVQDMDHENMFWYRQDPGLGLRLIYFSYDVKMKEKGDIPEGYSVSREKKERFSLILESASTNQTSMYLCASRVGQGLETQYFGPGTRLLVL.